The 9 T cell receptor beta chains below come from one sample, sequenced in a study of blood T cell repertoires in COVID-19. Profiled with immunoSEQ multiplex PCR; TCRdb holds only in-frame clones, not every one. The table records roughly 360,000 clones, roughly 86% of them present only once. The material sequenced was PBMCs or T cells enriched from blood (not recorded which). The receptors were sampled from a young man who had recovered from COVID-19.

The rearrangement uses TRBV7-9 and TRBJ2-5; 12 bases map to TRBD1. The CDR3 spans 17 residues. Germline values: CDR1 SEHNR, CDR2 FQNEAQ (reference sequence). Trimming cost V 1 base and J 9 bases; bases outside gene matches: 12. The CDR3 spells CASSLGAGTGGPSSQYF. The CDR3, as DNA: TGTGCCAGCAGCTTAGGGGCCGGGACAGGGGGCCCGAGTTCCCAGTACTTC.

The rearrangement uses TRBV3-1 (or the pseudogene TRBV3-2) and TRBJ1-6; D might be TRBD1 (5 bases). With 1 base removed from V and 10 bases from J, the gap between germline ends came to 14 bases. The CDR3 extends over 15 amino acids. Per germline, CDR1 LGHDT and CDR2 YNNKEL (reference sequence). The CDR3 DNA follows: TGTGCCAGCAGCCAAGCGACGACAGTTAGATCACCCCTCCACTTT. Amino acids: CASSQATTVRSPLHF.

The chain recombines TRBV10-3 with TRBJ1-5; maybe TRBD1 (6 bases). The CDR3 runs 12 residues. In germline, CDR1 is ENHRY, CDR2 SYGVKD. The ends were cut back, 10 bases at V and 4 bases at J, with 11 bases in the middle. CDR3 DNA sequence: TGTGCCACCGGGACACTTAATCAGCCCCAGCATTTT. This codes for CATGTLNQPQHF.

This sequence joins TRBV9 and TRBJ1-3; D is undetermined. Trimming took off 3 bases at V and 4 bases at J, with 11 bases between the two ends. The CDR3 has 14 amino acids. Germline CDR1 SGDLS, CDR2 YYNGEE. This CDR3 is CASSGRPWGNTIYF. DNA of the CDR3: TGTGCCAGCAGCGGGAGACCATGGGGAAACACCATATATTTT.

This clone was seen a handful of times. This sequence joins TRBV12-5 and TRBJ1-2; D unresolved. Germline V CDR1 and CDR2: LGHNT, FRNRAP. The CDR3 has 18 residues. V lost 4 bases and J lost 7, with 28 bases in between. CDR3 sequence: CASGSPYTGSLNRGGYTF. The DNA of the CDR3 is TGTGCTAGTGGTTCACCATACACCGGGAGCCTCAACCGCGGTGGCTACACCTTC.

This chain uses TRBV7-9 with TRBJ2-5; possibly TRBD1 for D (6 bases). V was pared by 4 bases and J by 9 bases, with 21 bases between. The germline gives CDR1 SEHNR, CDR2 FQNEAQ (reference sequence). The CDR3 extends over 15 amino acids. CDR3 coding DNA: TGTGCCAGCAGCTACCCATCGGACAGCTCGTGGGCCCAGTACTTC. Translated, it gives CASSYPSDSSWAQYF. The variable domain in full, completed from reference TRBV7-9 and TRBJ2-5, reads DTGVSQNPRHKITKRGQNVTFRCDPISEHNRLYWYRQTLGQGPEFLTYFQNEAQLEKSRLLSDRFSAERPKGSFSTLEIQRTEQGDSAMYLCASSYPSDSSWAQYFGPGTRLLVL.

This clone was seen once. This chain uses TRBV11-2 with TRBJ1-1, with a weak D call TRBD1 (6 bases). The V and J ends lost 5 bases and 8 bases respectively, with 18 bases between them. CDR1 SGHAT and CDR2 FQNNGV come from the germline V gene. CDR3 length: 14 residues. CDR3 residues: CASSLKLDRLEAFF. The CDR3 coding sequence is TGTGCCAGCAGCCTAAAACTGGACAGACTAGAAGCTTTCTTT.

The rearrangement joins TRBV4-2 to TRBJ2-7; 10 positions match TRBD2. CDR3 length: 16 amino acids. CDR1 and CDR2 from the germline V gene are LGHNA and YNFKEQ. V gave up 0 bases and J gave up 3 bases; unmatched junction bases: 5. This CDR3 reads CASSQDVASGGYEQYF. CDR3 bases: TGTGCCAGCAGCCAAGATGTGGCTAGCGGGGGCTACGAGCAGTACTTC.

The chain couples TRBV29-1 to TRBJ1-6; 7 bases are a match to TRBD1. CDR1 is SQVTM, CDR2 ANQGSEA, per germline. Unmatched junction bases numbered 6, after V lost 7 bases and J lost 6 bases. The CDR3 length is 13 residues. The CDR3 sequence: CSASTGPNSPLHF. CDR3 nucleotide sequence: TGCAGCGCCTCGACAGGGCCTAATTCACCCCTCCACTTT.